This entry describes one T cell receptor (beta chain). Generated by immunoSEQ multiplex PCR, the TCRdb table keeps only in-frame clones and is missing some. The sample holds about 100,000 clones, about 95% seen once. Germline V lookup: CDR1 MGHRA, CDR2 YSYEKL. The CDR3 totals 16 residues. Deletions cut 3 bases from V and 5 bases from J, with 16 bases between. The data are from a study of siplizumab effects on memory and regulatory T cells. What was sequenced was Tregs sorted from blood. The TCR originated in a human donor in good health. V is TRBV4-1 and J is TRBJ1-4, with no clear D. The CDR3 loop is CASSQARSLGNEKLFF. The CDR3 DNA sequence: TGCGCCAGCAGCCAGGCTAGATCGTTAGGCAATGAAAAACTGTTTTTT.